A single sample is the source of the 25 T cell receptor beta chains below, sequenced in a study of lymphopenia after photon versus proton radiotherapy. Profiled with immunoSEQ multiplex PCR; TCRdb holds only in-frame clones, not every one. Of about 24,000 clones listed, 84% are singletons. The sequences come from peripheral blood, collected from a patient treated with photon-based radiotherapy. Receptors originate from a man aged 35 to 55 with gastric cancer.

V gene TRBV11-2 combines with J gene TRBJ2-3; D may be TRBD1 (5 bases). Germline-derived CDR1 and CDR2 are SGHAT and FQNNGV. Trimming left V 0 bases short and J 3 bases short, with 10 bases between. This CDR3 spans 15 amino acids. The CDR3 nucleotides are TGTGCCAGCAGCTTAGATAGGGCAGGGACAGATACGCAGTATTTT. Protein product: CASSLDRAGTDTQYF.

CDR3 DNA sequence: TGTGCCAGCAGCCCCCACAGGGGGAGGGAAAAACTGTTTTTT. Amino acids: CASSPHRGREKLFF. The V call is TRBV6-5, the J call TRBJ1-4; 8 positions match TRBD1. Unmatched junction bases numbered 8, after V lost 6 bases and J lost 8 bases. CDR1 and CDR2 from the germline V gene are MNHEY and SVGAGI. The length of the CDR3 is 14 residues.

This chain joins TRBV5-4 and TRBJ2-7; D not resolved. This CDR3 is built from 15 residues. V dropped 1 base and J dropped 3 bases, with 14 bases sitting between them. Germline CDR1 SGHNT, CDR2 YYREEE (reference sequence). CDR3 nucleotides: TGTGCCAGCAGCTTGTACGCGGACGGCCACTACGAGCAGTACTTC. The encoded protein is CASSLYADGHYEQYF.

The chain uses TRBV6-5 and TRBJ2-1; tentative D call: TRBD2 (6 bases). With 0 bases removed from V and 8 bases from J, the gap between germline ends came to 14 bases. The CDR3 is 15 amino acids. From germline, CDR1 is MNHEY and CDR2 SVGAGI. CDR3 sequence: CASSYSQGGTDEQFF. CDR3 nucleotides: TGTGCCAGCAGTTACTCCCAGGGAGGTACGGATGAGCAGTTCTTC.

The J gene is TRBJ2-7, the V gene TRBV2; weak D call: TRBD2 (6 bases). The length of the CDR3 is 12 residues. Looked up from germline, CDR1 is SNHLY and CDR2 is FYNNEI. Between the trimmed V and J ends, which lost 10 bases and 2 bases, there was a span of 12 bases. CDR3 in amino acids: CAIGSRAYEQYF. CDR3 nucleotide sequence: TGTGCCATCGGGAGCAGGGCCTACGAGCAGTACTTC.

This clone is a singleton in its sample. The chain carries TRBV7-2 and TRBJ2-7; the D gene could be TRBD1 or TRBD2 (5 bases each). The V gene lost 7 bases and the J gene lost 4 bases, with 20 bases spanning the gap. The CDR3 consists of 15 residues. The germline gives CDR1 SGHTA, CDR2 FQGNSA. The CDR3 DNA reads as TGTGCCAGCACCAAATTTGCCGGGACCAAATACGAGCAGTACTTC. This codes for CASTKFAGTKYEQYF.

The chain carries TRBV6-6 and TRBJ1-4; 9 positions agree with TRBD1. The CDR3 totals 15 residues. Trimming took 0 bases from V and 5 from J; bases not matched to a gene: 1. The germline CDR1 and CDR2 sequences are MNHNY and SVGAGI (reference sequence). CDR3 in amino acids: CASSYSGTGNEKLFF. In DNA form, the CDR3 reads TGTGCCAGCAGTTACTCTGGGACAGGGAATGAAAAACTGTTTTTT.

V gene TRBV7-2 combines with J gene TRBJ2-1; TRBD1 might be the D (5 bases). This CDR3 contains 14 residues. Per the germline V gene, CDR1 is SGHTA and CDR2 is FQGNSA. Trimming took 5 bases from V and 11 from J, leaving 19 bases between them. The CDR3 DNA follows: TGTGCCAGCAGCCAATACAGATCAGGGTCGAAGCAGTTCTTC. It is translated as CASSQYRSGSKQFF.

The chain couples TRBV7-2 to TRBJ2-2; perhaps TRBD1 as D (5 bases). Germline lookup yields CDR1 SGHTA and CDR2 FQGNSA. Trimming shortened V by 0 bases and J by 1 base, and 9 bases separated the two germline ends. The CDR3 totals 16 residues. CDR3 nucleotide sequence: TGTGCCAGCAGCTTAGCCCGCAGGGAGAACACCGGGGAGCTGTTTTTT. As protein: CASSLARRENTGELFF.

This clone showed up just a few times. An end of the junction does not agree with germline; a read error may underlie this. The chain has TRBV6-5 and TRBJ1-4; 8 positions agree with TRBD1. This CDR3 has 14 amino acids. CDR1 is MNHEY, CDR2 SVGAGI, per germline. CDR3 protein: CASSRDRLNEKLFF. The DNA of the CDR3 is TGTGCCAGCAGCCGGGACAGGCTTAATGAAAAGCTGTTTTTT.

Regarding this clone: Different DNA sequences within this sample yield the same CDR3. This chain joins TRBV27 and TRBJ2-1; the match to TRBD1 covers 7 bases. CDR3 length: 16 amino acids. V shed 1 base, J shed 0 bases, and the junction held 3 bases outside the gene matches. Looked up from germline, CDR1 is MNHEY and CDR2 is SMNVEV (reference sequence). The CDR3: CASSLYGDSSYNEQFF. The CDR3 DNA reads TGTGCCAGCAGTTTATATGGGGACAGCTCCTACAATGAGCAGTTCTTC.

J is TRBJ1-2 and V is TRBV30; the D gene is possibly TRBD1 (6 bases). Germline V gene data show CDR1 as GTSNPN and CDR2 as SVGIG (reference sequence). This CDR3 is 16 amino acids long. Between the trimmed V and J ends, which lost 2 bases and 0 bases, there was a span of 16 bases. The CDR3 DNA reads as TGTGCCTGGAGTATGCCGGGGGGGCGGTCTAACTATGGCTACACCTTC. Its translation is CAWSMPGGRSNYGYTF.

This clone was counted only a few times. DNA for the CDR3: TGCAGCGTTGTGGAGGGGGCCGGAGAAGCTTTCTTT. It encodes CSVVEGAGEAFF. The V gene is TRBV29-1, the J gene TRBJ1-1, with TRBD1 matching 7 bases. V trimming: 4 bases; J trimming: 8 bases; junction bases outside the gene matches: 7. Germline loops: CDR1 SQVTM, CDR2 ANQGSEA. The CDR3 contains 12 residues.

The CDR3 coding sequence is TGCGCCAGCAGCCAAGATCGGTTCCGGGACACCTACAATGAGCAGTTCTTC. The encoded protein is CASSQDRFRDTYNEQFF. V usage is TRBV4-3 and J usage is TRBJ2-1; possible D gene TRBD1, 6 bases. Germline V gene data show CDR1 as LGHNA and CDR2 as YSLEER. CDR3 length: 17 residues. V was clipped by 0 bases and J by 2 bases, with 14 bases between them.

The chain links TRBV5-3 to TRBJ2-5; 11 nucleotides match TRBD2. TRBV5-3 carries the ORF label, with uncertain function. Unmatched junction bases numbered 15, after V lost 5 bases and J lost 0 bases. This CDR3 has 19 amino acids. The CDR3, as DNA: TGTGCCAGAAGAGCCTCTAGCGGGGGGTCCAGCGGCGACCAAGAGACCCAGTACTTC. Amino acid sequence: CARRASSGGSSGDQETQYF.

This chain links TRBV11-3 with TRBJ2-5, with TRBD1 matching over 7 bases. After removal of 4 bases from V and 0 bases from J, the junction contained 8 bases not matched to a gene. The CDR3 runs to 16 residues. The V gene's germline CDR1 is SGHNT and CDR2 YENEEA. CDR3 DNA sequence: TGTGCCAGCAGCTCCGGGACAGAACCTCACCAAGAGACCCAGTACTTC. Translated: CASSSGTEPHQETQYF.

The gene calls are TRBV6-4 and TRBJ1-5; 8 nucleotides line up with TRBD1. The CDR3 covers 17 residues. Germline V gene lookup returns CDR1 MRHNA and CDR2 SNTAGT. J was trimmed by 6 bases and V by 4 bases; bases with no gene match: 14. The CDR3 reads CASSAVLDRGEGQPQHF. In nucleotides, the CDR3 is TGTGCCAGCAGTGCCGTCCTTGACAGGGGCGAGGGTCAGCCCCAGCATTTT.

The chain recombines TRBV5-5 with TRBJ2-5, with 9 bases matching TRBD1. V was clipped by 0 bases and J by 5 bases; unmatched bases: 8. In germline, CDR1 is SGHKS, CDR2 YYEKEE (reference sequence). CDR3 size: 16 residues. The CDR3 DNA reads as TGTGCCAGCAGCTTGGGGGACAGGGCTGGCGGGGAGACCCAGTACTTC. Protein sequence: CASSLGDRAGGETQYF.

The genes are TRBV9 and TRBJ2-1; 8 bases are a match to TRBD1. V trimming: 3 bases; J trimming: 5 bases; junction bases outside the gene matches: 7. Per germline, CDR1 SGDLS and CDR2 YYNGEE. The CDR3 runs 15 residues. In nucleotides, the CDR3 is TGTGCCAGCAGCGCAGGGACAGGAGCTAACAATGAGCAGTTCTTC. Translated: CASSAGTGANNEQFF.

This rearrangement joins TRBV5-1 to TRBJ2-1, with D unresolved. Trimming stripped 3 bases from V and 0 bases from J, with 13 bases between. The CDR3 extends over 16 amino acids. Germline V CDR1 and CDR2: SGHRS, YFSETQ. The CDR3 DNA reads TGCGCCAGCAGCTCCGTTCCCCCAAACTCCTACAATGAGCAGTTCTTC. It yields the protein CASSSVPPNSYNEQFF.

The CDR3 loop reads CATQFSRTGGNQPQHF. The CDR3 nucleotides are TGTGCCACCCAATTTAGCCGGACAGGGGGCAATCAGCCCCAGCATTTT. The V and J genes are TRBV19 and TRBJ1-5; 9 nucleotides agree with TRBD1. Germline lookup yields CDR1 LNHDA and CDR2 SQIVND (reference sequence). V was pared by 10 bases and J by 2 bases, with 12 bases of the junction left unmatched. The CDR3 sequence is 16 residues long. Based on the CDR3 plus reference TRBV19 and TRBJ1-5, the full variable domain is DGGITQSPKYLFRKEGQNVTLSCEQNLNHDAMYWYRQDPGQGLRLIYYSQIVNDFQKGDIAEGYSVSREKKESFPLTVTSAQKNPTAFYLCATQFSRTGGNQPQHFGDGTRLSIL.

This clone was counted a few times. This sequence joins TRBV5-1 and TRBJ2-7; TRBD1 aligns across 7 bases. CDR1 is SGHRS, CDR2 YFSETQ, per germline. V was pared by 4 bases and J by 2 bases, with 9 bases of the junction left unmatched. This CDR3 has 15 residues. In nucleotides, the CDR3 is TGCGCCAGCAGCCCGGACGGACAGGATCCCTACGAGCAGTACTTC. Translating gives CASSPDGQDPYEQYF.

The chain recombines TRBV18 with TRBJ1-3, with 8 bases fitting TRBD1. This CDR3 spans 15 amino acids. CDR1 is KGHSH and CDR2 is LQKENI in the germline V gene. V lost 3 bases and J lost 2; bases outside the gene matches: 3. The CDR3 DNA reads TGTGCCAGCTCACCGGCAGGGGGCACTGGAAACACCATATATTTT. Its translation is CASSPAGGTGNTIYF.

This clone has only a few counts. The chain joins TRBV5-1 to TRBJ1-1; no clear D gene. The CDR3 contains 12 residues. The V end lost 0 bases, the J end lost 4 bases, and 4 bases lay between the germline ends. Per the germline V gene, CDR1 is SGHRS and CDR2 is YFSETQ. CDR3 amino acids: CASSLVGTEAFF. CDR3 bases: TGCGCCAGCAGCTTGGTCGGCACTGAAGCTTTCTTT.

A few counts support this clone. The CDR3 sequence is CAWRRGTDQETQYF. DNA of the CDR3: TGTGCCTGGAGACGAGGGACGGACCAAGAGACCCAGTACTTC. The V gene is TRBV30, the J gene TRBJ2-5, with D perhaps TRBD1 or TRBD2 (5 bases each). Germline CDR1 is GTSNPN and CDR2 is SVGIG (reference sequence). Trimming cost V 3 bases and J 0 bases, with 11 bases left between them. This CDR3 is built from 14 residues.